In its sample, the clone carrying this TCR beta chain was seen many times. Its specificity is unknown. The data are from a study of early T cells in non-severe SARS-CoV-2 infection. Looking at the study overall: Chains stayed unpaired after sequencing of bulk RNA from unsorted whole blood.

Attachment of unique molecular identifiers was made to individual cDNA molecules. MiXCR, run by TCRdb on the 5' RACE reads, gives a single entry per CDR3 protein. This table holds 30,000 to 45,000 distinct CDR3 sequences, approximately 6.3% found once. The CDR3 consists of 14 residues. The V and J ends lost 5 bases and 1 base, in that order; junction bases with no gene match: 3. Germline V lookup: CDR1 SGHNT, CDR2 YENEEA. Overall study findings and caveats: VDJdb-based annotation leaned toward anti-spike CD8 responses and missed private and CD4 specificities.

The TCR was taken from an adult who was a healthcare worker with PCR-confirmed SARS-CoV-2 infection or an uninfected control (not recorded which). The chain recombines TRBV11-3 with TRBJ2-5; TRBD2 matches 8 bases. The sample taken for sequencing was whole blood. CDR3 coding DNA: TGTGCCAGCAGCCCGGGGGGGTCCCAAGAGACCCAGTACTTC. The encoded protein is CASSPGGSQETQYF. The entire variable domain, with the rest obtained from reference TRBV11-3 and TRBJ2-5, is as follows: EAGVVQSPRYKIIEKKQPVAFWCNPISGHNTLYWYLQNLGQGPELLIRYENEEAVDDSQLPKDRFSAERLKGVDSTLKIQPAELGDSAVYLCASSPGGSQETQYFGPGTRLLVL.